This record covers a single T cell receptor (beta chain). These data come from a study of blood T cell repertoires in COVID-19. Turning to the study itself: Samples taken during acute and convalescent COVID-19 were collected in the United States, Italy and Spain. PBMCs, B-cell-depleted T cells, or T cells provided the cDNA or gDNA that made up the material.

CDR1 MNHNS and CDR2 SASEGT come from the germline V gene. V was shortened by 1 base and J by 0 bases, with 9 bases between the two germline ends. The CDR3 contains 16 residues. Data came from immunoSEQ multiplex PCR; TCRdb stores just in-frame clones and leaves some out. The table includes 300,000 or so clones, approximately 92% detected once. The age range of participants was about 18 to 89 years, with residence in about two dozen US areas. Clinical history reported by participants formed the basis on which cohorts were assigned. The V call is TRBV6-1, the J call TRBJ1-4; D gene ambiguous. This clonotype was obtained from a young woman who had recovered from COVID-19. The sample taken for sequencing was PBMCs or T cells enriched from blood (not recorded which). In DNA, the CDR3 is TGTGCCAGCAGTGAAGATATCAGTACAACTAATGAAAAACTGTTTTTT. It yields the protein CASSEDISTTNEKLFF.